This TCR beta chain originates from a study of Ad26.COV2.S vaccination and SARS-CoV-2 variants. About the research overall: The vaccine Ad26.COV2.S was put into the muscle once, or twice with 56 days between.

Trimming cost V 1 base and J 4 bases, with 4 bases left between them. This CDR3 spans 12 amino acids. The V gene's germline CDR1 is LGHNA and CDR2 YNFKEQ. The treatment here: roughly 19 received Ad26.COV2.S at low or high dose, single or two shots; several received placebo; per-sample allocation not given. Following the first vaccine or placebo injection, samples were taken on day 63. Method: immunoSEQ multiplex PCR; TCRdb's copy keeps in-frame clones and lacks some. The data contain roughly 390,000 clones, more than 85% of them singletons. Sample: peripheral blood, taken in a trial of Ad26.COV2.S vaccine versus placebo. This clonotype was obtained from a person between 18 and 59 years old who received the Ad26.COV2.S COVID-19 vaccine or a placebo. V is TRBV4-2 and J is TRBJ1-2; D is undetermined. CDR3 in amino acids: CASSQAFYGYTF. The CDR3 DNA reads TGTGCCAGCAGCCAAGCCTTCTATGGCTACACCTTC.